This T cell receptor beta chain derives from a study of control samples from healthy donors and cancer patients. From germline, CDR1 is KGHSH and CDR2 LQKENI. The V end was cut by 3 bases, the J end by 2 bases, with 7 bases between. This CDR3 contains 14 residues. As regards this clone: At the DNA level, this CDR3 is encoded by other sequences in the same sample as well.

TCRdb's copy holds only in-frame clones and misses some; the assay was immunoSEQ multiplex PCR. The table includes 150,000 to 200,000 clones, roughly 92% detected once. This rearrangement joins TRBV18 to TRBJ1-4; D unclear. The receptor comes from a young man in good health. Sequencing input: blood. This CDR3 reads CASSPRQTNEKLFF. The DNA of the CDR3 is TGTGCCAGCTCACCGCGGCAGACTAATGAAAAACTGTTTTTT.